The present entry profiles one TCR beta chain with its context. Its antigen is unidentified. This entry is derived from a study of cytomegalovirus exposure and HLA in healthy donors. Study-level points and caveats: In an earlier analysis, productive rearrangement rates for most beta V segments clustered near 87% or 30%. The authors assumed roughly uniform sequencing depth across donors for presence/absence analyses.

V lost 6 bases and J lost 1, with 16 bases in between. Germline V gene lookup returns CDR1 MDHEN and CDR2 SYDVKM. CDR3 size: 15 residues. PCR employed 60 Vbeta and 13 Jbeta primers. The method was immunoSEQ multiplex PCR; TCRdb's version includes in-frame clones alone and lacks a portion of them. The table records around 210,000 clones, roughly three quarters of them present only once. Sequencing was carried out using PBMCs. The source of this sequence is a man aged 45 to 65 in good health and CMV-seronegative. This sequence joins TRBV28 and TRBJ2-7; tentatively, D is TRBD1 (6 bases). Written as DNA, the CDR3 is TGTGCCAGCAGGGCAGATCGGGACATATCCTACGAGCAGTACTTC. This translates into CASRADRDISYEQYF. The whole variable domain, remainder taken from reference TRBV28 and TRBJ2-7, is DVKVTQSSRYLVKRTGEKVFLECVQDMDHENMFWYRQDPGLGLRLIYFSYDVKMKEKGDIPEGYSVSREKKERFSLILESASTNQTSMYLCASRADRDISYEQYFGPGTRLTVT.